This T cell receptor beta chain was captured in a study of shared clonotypes between healthy human individuals. The study, taken as a whole, reports: Sampling was confined to blood; repertoires within tissues likely differ. Generation of non-shared clonotypes was less probable than generation of clonotypes shared by all four donors.

V was trimmed by 7 bases and J by 3 bases, leaving 13 bases between them. This CDR3 is built from 13 residues. From germline, CDR1 is SQVTM and CDR2 ANQGSEA. Each subset's genomic DNA was split evenly across several immunoSEQ plates. Clones were sequenced by immunoSEQ multiplex PCR, and TCRdb holds only the in-frame ones, with some missing. The sample has almost 700,000 clones, about 90% seen once. With regard to this clone: Its target is not known.

Naive CD8 isolation took CD45RO-negative cells positively selected for CCR7 and excluded terminally differentiated effector memory CD45RA+ cells. The origin of this receptor is a man between 25 and 39 years old in good health. The rearrangement links TRBV29-1 to TRBJ2-1; TRBD2 might be the D (5 bases). Sequencing was carried out using naive CD8+ T cells sorted from blood. CDR3 amino acids: CSARTPNYNEQFF. The CDR3 bases are TGCAGCGCGCGGACTCCCAACTACAATGAGCAGTTCTTC.